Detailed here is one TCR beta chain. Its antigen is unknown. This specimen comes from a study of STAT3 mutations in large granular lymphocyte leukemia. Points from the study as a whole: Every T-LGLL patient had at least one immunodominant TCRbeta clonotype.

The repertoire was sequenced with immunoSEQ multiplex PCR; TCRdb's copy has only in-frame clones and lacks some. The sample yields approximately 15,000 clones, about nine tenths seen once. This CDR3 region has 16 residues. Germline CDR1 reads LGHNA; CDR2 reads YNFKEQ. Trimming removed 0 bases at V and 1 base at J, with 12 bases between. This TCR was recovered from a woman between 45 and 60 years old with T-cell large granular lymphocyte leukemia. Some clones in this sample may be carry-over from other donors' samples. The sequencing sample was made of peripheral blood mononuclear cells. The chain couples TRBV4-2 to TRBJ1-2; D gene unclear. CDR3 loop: CASSQDPLEVNYGYTF. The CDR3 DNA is TGTGCCAGCAGCCAAGATCCCCTGGAGGTTAACTATGGCTACACCTTC.